The entry below describes one TCR beta chain. This sample was included in a study of shared clonotypes between healthy human individuals. TCRdb keeps only in-frame clones here, not all; method: immunoSEQ multiplex PCR. The sample yields 2 million to 2.5 million clones, approximately 94% seen once. The CDR3 has 14 residues. Trimming took 3 bases from V and 3 from J, leaving 12 bases between them. Germline CDR1 and CDR2: MNHNS and SASEGT. The specimen was naive CD4+ T cells sorted from blood. Subset in this sample: CD45RA+ positively selected. The receptor comes from a young man in good health. The gene calls are TRBV6-1 and TRBJ2-7; D possibly corresponds to TRBD1 (6 bases). CDR3 nucleotide sequence: TGTGCCAGCAGTGATAGGGGACATTACTACGAGCAGTACTTC. Protein: CASSDRGHYYEQYF.